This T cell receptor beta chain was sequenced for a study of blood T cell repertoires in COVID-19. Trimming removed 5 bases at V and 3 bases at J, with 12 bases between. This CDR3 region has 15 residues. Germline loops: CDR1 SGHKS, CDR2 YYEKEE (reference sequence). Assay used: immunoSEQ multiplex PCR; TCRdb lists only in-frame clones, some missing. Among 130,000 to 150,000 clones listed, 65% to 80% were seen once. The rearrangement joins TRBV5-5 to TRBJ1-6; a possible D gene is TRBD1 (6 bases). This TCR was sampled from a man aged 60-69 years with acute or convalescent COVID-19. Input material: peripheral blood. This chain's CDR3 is CASRGGGVYNSPLHF. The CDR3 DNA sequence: TGTGCCAGCAGGGGTGGGGGCGTCTATAATTCACCCCTCCACTTT.